These 2 T cell receptor beta chains were all obtained from the same sample, sequenced in a study of CD8+ T cells in alopecia areata (dated 2018 in TCRdb). The library relied on the immunoSEQ multiplex PCR assay. RNA was extracted from all samples and reverse transcribed into cDNA as template for TCR sequencing. Sourced from immuneACCESS, this table was stored by TCRdb with only in-frame sequences that have V and J called. A share of the clones is absent; for the studies checked, an unresolved V gene accounts for under half, and the remainder has no known explanation. Present in this sample are 110,000 or so clones, 55% to 65% of which were seen just once. Around 2.7% of the sample is taken by the ten largest. Sequencing used CD4+ T cells sorted from blood. Receptor source: a human donor in good health.

The chain has TRBV5-6 and TRBJ1-5; no clear D. Germline V gene lookup returns CDR1 SGHDT and CDR2 YYEEEE. V lost 1 base, J lost 9 bases, and 8 bases lay in between. This CDR3 comprises 12 residues. The DNA of the CDR3 is TGTGCCAGCAGCTTGCGGTCGGGGCCCCAGCATTTT. It codes for CASSLRSGPQHF.

This sequence joins TRBV6-5 and TRBJ2-7, with D unclear. The V end lost 5 bases, the J end lost 0 bases, and 11 bases lay between the germline ends. Germline CDR1 and CDR2: MNHEY and SVGAGI. The CDR3 extends over 14 amino acids. The CDR3 sequence is CASSRTFSSYEQYF. DNA of the CDR3: TGTGCCAGCAGTAGGACGTTCAGCTCCTACGAGCAGTACTTC.